This TCR beta chain was identified during a study of lymphopenia after photon versus proton radiotherapy. Broader study findings: Photon-treated patients lost naive T cells and TCR diversity; proton-treated stayed stable. A bigger post-nadir fall in TCR diversity correlated inversely with survival time in deceased patients. Post-nadir diversity loss with photons came from oligoclonal expansion, particularly CD8+ Temra cells.

V dropped 5 bases and J dropped 7 bases, with 11 bases sitting between them. Germline CDR1 reads SGHVS; CDR2 reads FQNEAQ. CDR3 length: 12 residues. As for this clone: Antigen: not known.

Sequenced by immunoSEQ multiplex PCR; TCRdb stores in-frame clones only, minus some. The sample records 68,000 or so clones, approximately 91% being singletons. The source of this sequence is a woman aged 70-85 years with pancreatic cancer. The chain uses TRBV7-8 and TRBJ1-1; possible D gene TRBD1, 6 bases. The source material was peripheral blood, sampled from a patient treated with photon-based radiotherapy. The DNA of the CDR3 is TGTGCCAGCAGCACCGGACAGTATGAAGCTTTCTTT. This gives the protein CASSTGQYEAFF.